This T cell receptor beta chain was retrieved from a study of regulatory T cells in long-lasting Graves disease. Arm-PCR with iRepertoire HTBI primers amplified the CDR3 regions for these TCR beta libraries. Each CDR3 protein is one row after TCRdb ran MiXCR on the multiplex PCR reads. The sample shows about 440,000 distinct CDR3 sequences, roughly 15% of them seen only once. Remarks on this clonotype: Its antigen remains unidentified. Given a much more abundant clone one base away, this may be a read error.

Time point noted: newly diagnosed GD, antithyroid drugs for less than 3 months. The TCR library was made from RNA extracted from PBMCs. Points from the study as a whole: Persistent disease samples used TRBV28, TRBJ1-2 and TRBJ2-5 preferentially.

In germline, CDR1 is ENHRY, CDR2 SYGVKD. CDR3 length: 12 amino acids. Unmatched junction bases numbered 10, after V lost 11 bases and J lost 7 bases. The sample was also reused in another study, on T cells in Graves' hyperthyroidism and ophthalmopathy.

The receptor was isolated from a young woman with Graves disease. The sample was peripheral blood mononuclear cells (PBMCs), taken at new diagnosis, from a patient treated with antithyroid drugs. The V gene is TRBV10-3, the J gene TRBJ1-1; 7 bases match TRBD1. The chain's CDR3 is CAVGGRDSEAFF. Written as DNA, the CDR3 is TGTGCCGTAGGGGGTAGGGACAGTGAAGCTTTCTTT.